One and the same sample provided the 4 T cell receptor beta chains below, sequenced in a study of blood T cell repertoires in COVID-19. Repertoires were generated with immunoSEQ multiplex PCR, while TCRdb's copy carries only in-frame clones and drops some. Of 53,000 or so clones listed, over 85% were seen once; the top ten hold 10% to 15%. The source material was peripheral blood. These receptors were obtained from an elderly man with acute or convalescent COVID-19.

The rearrangement uses TRBV28 and TRBJ1-1, with TRBD1 identical over 9 bases. Germline CDR1 reads MDHEN; CDR2 reads SYDVKM. V shed 4 bases, J shed 0 bases, and the junction held 3 bases outside the gene matches. The CDR3 sequence is 15 residues long. The CDR3 nucleotides are TGTGCCAGCAGTTCAGGGGACAGGGTGAACACTGAAGCTTTCTTT. Translation: CASSSGDRVNTEAFF.

The gene calls are TRBV6-5 and TRBJ2-6, with D possibly matching TRBD2 (6 bases). Germline V gene lookup returns CDR1 MNHEY and CDR2 SVGAGI. CDR3 length equals 15 residues. V was pared by 6 bases and J by 4 bases, with 13 bases between. CDR3 residues: CASSPGVSGANVLTF. The DNA of the CDR3 is TGTGCCAGCAGCCCGGGGGTCTCCGGGGCCAACGTCCTGACTTTC.

This chain connects TRBV30 to TRBJ1-2, with D maybe TRBD1 (6 bases). This CDR3 is built from 14 residues. The V gene lost 4 bases and the J gene lost 8 bases, with 20 bases spanning the gap. The V gene's germline CDR1 is GTSNPN and CDR2 SVGIG (reference sequence). The CDR3 spells CAWTPGGRGRGYTF. The CDR3 nucleotides read TGTGCCTGGACTCCGGGGGGCAGGGGTCGAGGCTACACCTTC. Based on the CDR3 plus reference TRBV30 and TRBJ1-2, the full variable domain is SQTIHQWPATLVQPVGSPLSLECTVEGTSNPNLYWYRQAAGRGLQLLFYSVGIGQISSEVPQNLSASRPQDRQFILSSKKLLLSDSGFYLCAWTPGGRGRGYTFGSGTRLTVV.

The V and J genes are TRBV5-1 and TRBJ2-1; the match to TRBD2 covers 9 bases. The CDR3 is made up of 14 amino acids. V shed 5 bases, J shed 4 bases, and the junction held 4 bases outside the gene matches. Germline V gene data show CDR1 as SGHRS and CDR2 as YFSETQ. This CDR3 is CASRASGAYNEQFF. DNA of the CDR3: TGCGCCAGCAGGGCTAGCGGGGCTTACAATGAGCAGTTCTTC.